This T cell receptor beta chain was recovered during a study of blood T cells in healthy people across ages. Study-wide results and limits: In older individuals, TCR beta diversity per million T cells was lower, falling roughly linearly with age.

The authors ran a second PCR of roughly 6 to 12 cycles using a sample-barcoded 5' primer and a J-beta primer mix. One entry per CDR3 protein results from TCRdb running MiXCR on the 5' RACE reads. This table holds hundreds of thousands of distinct CDR3 sequences, over 40% found once. This clonotype came up a few times. Its antigen is not known. The source is a woman aged 80 or over in good health. The specimen sequenced was blood.

DNA of the CDR3: TGTGCCATCAGTGAGAGGGGTGAAGAGACCCAGTACTTC. Amino acids: CAISERGEETQYF. The chain couples TRBV10-3 to TRBJ2-7, with D tentatively TRBD1 (5 bases). The end of the DNA aligns better with TRBJ2-5, so the J call may be wrong. This CDR3 has 13 amino acids. The germline CDR1 and CDR2 sequences are ENHRY and SYGVKD.